This is a list of T cell receptor beta chains from one sample in a study of blood T cell repertoires in COVID-19. The repertoire was sequenced with immunoSEQ multiplex PCR; TCRdb's copy has only in-frame clones and lacks some. The sample lists around 140,000 clones, 80% to 90% occurring once. What was sequenced was peripheral blood. Source of these receptors: a woman between 45 and 60 years old with acute or convalescent COVID-19. Each CDR3 is given with its conserved first and last residue. Fields, in order: D gene, clone size, V gene, J gene, CDR3 DNA, CDR3 protein. D genes are given only for firm matches. Not every row has a clone size; where given, it reads once, few, many or a size class.

TRBD1,NA,TRBV7-6,TRBJ2-3,TGTGCCAGCAGTACAACCACAGGGGGGCAGTATTTT,CASSTTTGGQYF
NA,NA,TRBV9,TRBJ2-7,TGTGCCAGCAGCGTAATGGGGGGTTACGAGCAGTACTTC,CASSVMGGYEQYF
NA,NA,TRBV15,TRBJ1-5,TGTGCCACCTCAGACAGAAATCAGCCCCAGCATTTT,CATSDRNQPQHF
NA,once,TRBV4-1,TRBJ2-7,TGCGCCAGCAGCCAAGGCGGGTACGAGCAGTACTTC,CASSQGGYEQYF
NA,NA,TRBV9,TRBJ2-2,TGTGCCAGCAGCCCCTATGAGTTCGCGAACACCGGGGAGCTGTTTTTT,CASSPYEFANTGELFF
NA,NA,TRBV6-5,TRBJ2-7,TGTGCCAGCGACAAAACGGGGTTGGGCTGGTACGAGCAGTACTTC,CASDKTGLGWYEQYF
NA,NA,TRBV5-5,TRBJ1-6,TGTGCCAGCAGCGTACAGGAATCCATTAATAATTCACCCCTCCACTTT,CASSVQESINNSPLHF
NA,NA,TRBV10-3,TRBJ1-1,TGTGCCATCAGTGAGTCATTTCAGACCAGCGCTGAAGCTTTCTTT,CAISESFQTSAEAFF
NA,NA,TRBV6-5,TRBJ1-1,TGTGCCAGCAGTTACTATCAGATCTTGGTCTTT,CASSYYQILVF
NA,NA,TRBV29-1,TRBJ2-1,TGCAGCGTTGGACTATGGGGTACAGGGGAGGACAATGAGCAGTTCTTC,CSVGLWGTGEDNEQFF
NA,NA,TRBV28,TRBJ1-1,TGTGCCAGCAGGCAGGGTTTGGGCAACACTGAAGCTTTCTTT,CASRQGLGNTEAFF
NA,NA,TRBV5-4,TRBJ2-1,TGTGCCAGCAGCTTGGAAGTTCTCAGGAACAATGAGCAGTTCTTC,CASSLEVLRNNEQFF
NA,once,TRBV10-3,TRBJ2-2,TGTGCCATCAGTGAAAAGGCCAGGGGATCCACCGGGGAGCTGTTTTTT,CAISEKARGSTGELFF
NA,NA,TRBV6-6,TRBJ1-2,TGTGCCAGCAGCGGGGTGAACTATGGCTACACCTTC,CASSGVNYGYTF
NA,NA,TRBV30,TRBJ2-3,TGTGCCTGGAGTGTCCTGAGCCCGCAGTATTTT,CAWSVLSPQYF
TRBD2,NA,TRBV27,TRBJ2-7,TGTGCCAGCAAAGTCAAGCGGGAGGCTGGCGAGCAGTACTTC,CASKVKREAGEQYF
NA,NA,TRBV28,TRBJ1-1,TGTGCCAGCAGTCCGGGGGGGTACACTGAAGCTTTCTTT,CASSPGGYTEAFF
TRBD1,NA,TRBV6-5,TRBJ1-4,TGTGCCAGCAGTTACAGCGGGACAGGGTGGGAAAAACTGTTTTTT,CASSYSGTGWEKLFF
NA,NA,TRBV7-8,TRBJ2-1,TGTGCCAGCAGCCCGGGACTCGTCTTCTACAATGAGCAGTTCTTC,CASSPGLVFYNEQFF
TRBD1,NA,TRBV9,TRBJ1-2,TGTGCCAGCACCCGGGGACAGGGGAACTATGGCTACACCTTC,CASTRGQGNYGYTF
NA,NA,TRBV5-6,TRBJ1-4,TGTGCCAGCAGCGGACAGCCTGCAACTAATGAAAAACTGTTTTTT,CASSGQPATNEKLFF
NA,NA,TRBV29-1,TRBJ2-2,TGCAGCGTTGAGGCAGGGGCCCGCACCGGGGAGCTGTTTTTT,CSVEAGARTGELFF
TRBD1,once,TRBV6-1,TRBJ2-1,TGTGCCAGCAGTGAAGTGGGACAGGGTCAGTACAATGAGCAGTTCTTC,CASSEVGQGQYNEQFF
NA,once,TRBV27,TRBJ1-6,TGTGCCAGCAGTTTATCGTGGCCGTCGTCACCCCTCCACTTT,CASSLSWPSSPLHF
TRBD1,NA,TRBV5-1,TRBJ2-5,TGCGCCAGCAGTTCCGGGACAGGACCCCAAGAGACCCAGTACTTC,CASSSGTGPQETQYF
NA,once,TRBV7-8,TRBJ1-5,TGTGCCAGCAGCTTAGCGGCAGGATTAAATCAGCCCCAGCATTTT,CASSLAAGLNQPQHF
NA,NA,TRBV5-6,TRBJ1-2,TGTGCCAGCAGCTTAGTCAGCTATGGCTACACCTTC,CASSLVSYGYTF
NA,NA,TRBV5-4,TRBJ2-2,TGTGCCAGCAGGCCGGTACCGGGAGACACCGGGGAGCTGTTTTTT,CASRPVPGDTGELFF
NA,NA,TRBV27,TRBJ1-6,TGTGCCAGCAGTTACCCCCCGGGTTATAATTCACCCCTCCACTTT,CASSYPPGYNSPLHF